This entry features one T cell receptor (beta chain) sequence. The antigen is unknown. This sequence may be a read error, since a much larger clone differs from it by one base. These data come from a study of T cells in Graves' hyperthyroidism and ophthalmopathy. Study at large: At the time of initial diagnosis and before any treatment, peripheral blood was collected. Points from the study as a whole: It was a median around 6 months before onset that the model predicted ophthalmopathy.

TCR beta CDR3 sequences were amplified from RNA transcripts. Initially, a first-round RT-PCR of the TCR CDR3 employed the HTBI primer set. TCRdb reprocessed the multiplex PCR reads via MiXCR and lists one record per CDR3 protein. In the table there are approximately 330,000 distinct CDR3 sequences, approximately 18% of which are singletons. No progression to ophthalmopathy during 18 months of follow-up defined stable disease. Aged 18 to 65, the patients had hyperthyroidism that was newly diagnosed and had lasted under 2 months. The CDR3 is 13 residues long. V lost 3 bases, J lost 9 bases, and 11 bases lay in between. CDR1 is MDHEN and CDR2 is SYDVKM in the germline V gene.

The origin of this receptor is a woman between 45 and 60 years old with Graves' hyperthyroidism. The chain combines TRBV28 with TRBJ1-4; D is perhaps TRBD1 (6 bases). Sequenced sample: blood. CDR3 sequence (DNA): TGTGCCAGCAGTTTGGTGGGGGGCAAAAAACTGTTTTTT. It translates to CASSLVGGKKLFF.